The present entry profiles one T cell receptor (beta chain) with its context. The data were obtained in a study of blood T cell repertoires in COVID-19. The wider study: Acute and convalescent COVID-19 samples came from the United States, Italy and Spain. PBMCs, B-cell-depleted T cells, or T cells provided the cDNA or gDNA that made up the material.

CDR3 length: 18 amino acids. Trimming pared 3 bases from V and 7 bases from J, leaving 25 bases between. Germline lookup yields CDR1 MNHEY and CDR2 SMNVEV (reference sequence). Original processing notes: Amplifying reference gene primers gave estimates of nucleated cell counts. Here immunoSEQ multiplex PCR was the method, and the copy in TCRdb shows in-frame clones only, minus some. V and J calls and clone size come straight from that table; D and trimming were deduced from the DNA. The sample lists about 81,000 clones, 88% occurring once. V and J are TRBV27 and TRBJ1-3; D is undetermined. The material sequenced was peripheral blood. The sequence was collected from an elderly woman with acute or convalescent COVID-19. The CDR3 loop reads CASSLRPPRTRQRNTIYF. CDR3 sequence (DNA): TGTGCCAGCAGTTTGCGACCGCCCCGAACCCGCCAGAGGAACACCATATATTTT.